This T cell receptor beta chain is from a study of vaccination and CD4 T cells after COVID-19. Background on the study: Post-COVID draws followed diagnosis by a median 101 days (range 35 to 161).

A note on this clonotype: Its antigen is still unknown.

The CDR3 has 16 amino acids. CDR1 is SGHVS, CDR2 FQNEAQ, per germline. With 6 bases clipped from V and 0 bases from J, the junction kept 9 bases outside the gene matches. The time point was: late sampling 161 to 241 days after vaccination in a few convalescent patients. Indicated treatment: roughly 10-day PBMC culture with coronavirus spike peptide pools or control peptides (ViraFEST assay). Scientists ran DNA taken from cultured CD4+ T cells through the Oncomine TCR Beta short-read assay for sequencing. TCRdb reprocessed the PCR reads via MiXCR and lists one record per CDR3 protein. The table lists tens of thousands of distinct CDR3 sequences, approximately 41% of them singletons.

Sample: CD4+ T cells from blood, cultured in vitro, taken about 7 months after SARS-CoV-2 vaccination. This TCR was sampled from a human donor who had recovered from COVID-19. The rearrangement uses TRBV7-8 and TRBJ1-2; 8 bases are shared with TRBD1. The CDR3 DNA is TGTGCCAGCAGTCCTACCAGGGGGCTAGCTAACTATGGCTACACCTTC. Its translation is CASSPTRGLANYGYTF. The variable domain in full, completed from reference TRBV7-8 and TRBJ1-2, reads GAGVSQSPRYKVAKRGQDVALRCDPISGHVSLFWYQQALGQGPEFLTYFQNEAQLDKSGLPSDRFFAERPEGSVSTLKIQRTQQEDSAVYLCASSPTRGLANYGYTFGSGTRLTVV.